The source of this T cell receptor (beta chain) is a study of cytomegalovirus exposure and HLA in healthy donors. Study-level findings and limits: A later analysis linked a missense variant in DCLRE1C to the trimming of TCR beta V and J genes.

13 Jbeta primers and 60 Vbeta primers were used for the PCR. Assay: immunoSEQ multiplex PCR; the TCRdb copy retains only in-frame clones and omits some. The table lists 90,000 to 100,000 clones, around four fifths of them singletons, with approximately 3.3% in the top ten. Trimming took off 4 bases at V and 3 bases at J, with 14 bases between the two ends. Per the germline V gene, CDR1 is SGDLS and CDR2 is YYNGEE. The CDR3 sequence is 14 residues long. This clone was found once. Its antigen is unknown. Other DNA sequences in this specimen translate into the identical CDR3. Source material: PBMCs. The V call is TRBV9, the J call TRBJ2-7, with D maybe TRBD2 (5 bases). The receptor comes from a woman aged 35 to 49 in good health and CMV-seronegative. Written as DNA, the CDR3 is TGTGCCAGCAGCCCCACCGGAGGTAGCTACGAGCAGTACTTC. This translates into CASSPTGGSYEQYF. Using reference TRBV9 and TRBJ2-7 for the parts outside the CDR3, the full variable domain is DSGVTQTPKHLITATGQRVTLRCSPRSGDLSVYWYQQSLDQGLQFLIQYYNGEERAKGNILERFSAQQFPDLHSELNLSSLELGDSALYFCASSPTGGSYEQYFGPGTRLTVT.